The sequence of this T cell receptor beta chain was determined in a study of cytomegalovirus exposure and HLA in healthy donors. With 60 Vbeta and 13 Jbeta primers, the PCR was carried out. TCRdb's table, derived via immunoSEQ multiplex PCR, lists solely in-frame clones and lacks some. This table holds about 140,000 clones, 88% found once. This clone was seen a few times. The V end was cut by 2 bases, the J end by 2 bases, with 10 bases between. CDR1 SGHRS and CDR2 YFSETQ come from the germline V gene. The CDR3 is 14 amino acids. The sequenced sample consisted of PBMCs. This sequence was found in a woman aged 35 to 49 in good health and CMV-seronegative. J is TRBJ2-5 and V is TRBV5-1; TRBD1 might be the D (5 bases). The CDR3 here is CASSFQGNQETQYF. The CDR3 nucleotides are TGCGCCAGCAGCTTCCAGGGTAATCAAGAGACCCAGTACTTC. Drawing the rest from reference TRBV5-1 and TRBJ2-5, the complete variable domain is KAGVTQTPRYLIKTRGQQVTLSCSPISGHRSVSWYQQTPGQGLQFLFEYFSETQRNKGNFPGRFSGRQFSNSRSEMNVSTLELGDSALYLCASSFQGNQETQYFGPGTRLLVL.